A single sample gave rise to the 4 T cell receptor beta chains below, sequenced in a study of T cell responses to AZD1222 COVID-19 vaccine. This table comes from immunoSEQ multiplex PCR, and its TCRdb copy is limited to in-frame clones, with some not included. The table includes 130,000 to 150,000 clones, just over 90% detected once. The source material was peripheral blood, sampled on day 0 of AZD1222 vaccination. The receptors stem from an adult in good health.

V gene TRBV15 combines with J gene TRBJ1-5; D is ambiguous. Between the trimmed V and J ends, which lost 0 bases and 4 bases, there was a span of 10 bases. CDR3 length: 15 amino acids. The V gene's germline CDR1 is LNHNV and CDR2 YYDKDF (reference sequence). Here the CDR3 reads CATSRDRRRNQPQHF. CDR3 bases: TGTGCCACCAGCAGAGATCGTCGACGGAATCAGCCCCAGCATTTT.

The rearrangement joins TRBV6-5 to TRBJ2-7; D call uncertain. CDR3 size: 13 residues. V was cut by 2 bases and J by 2 bases, with 7 bases left in between. CDR1 is MNHEY and CDR2 is SVGAGI in the germline V gene. CDR3: CASSYGAAYEQYF. The CDR3 DNA sequence: TGTGCCAGCAGTTACGGAGCAGCCTACGAGCAGTACTTC.

J is TRBJ1-5 and V is TRBV4-3; no reliable D call. This CDR3 has 13 amino acids. The V end was cut by 0 bases, the J end by 7 bases, with 7 bases between. CDR1 is LGHNA and CDR2 is YSLEER in the germline V gene. This CDR3 reads CASSQEIRQPQHF. CDR3 coding DNA: TGCGCCAGCAGCCAAGAAATAAGGCAGCCCCAGCATTTT.

The chain carries TRBV7-9 and TRBJ2-2; D gene ambiguous. Germline V gives CDR1 SEHNR, CDR2 FQNEAQ (reference sequence). The V and J ends lost 5 bases and 5 bases respectively, with 15 bases between them. This CDR3 contains 15 residues. This chain's CDR3 is CASSGLNPSTGELFF. As DNA, the CDR3 is TGTGCCAGCAGCGGCCTTAACCCCTCAACCGGGGAGCTGTTTTTT.